Listed below are T cell receptor beta chains from one sample, sequenced in a study of blood T cell repertoires in COVID-19. The assay was immunoSEQ multiplex PCR, and TCRdb's table has in-frame clones only and misses some. The data hold about 44,000 clones, with about nine tenths observed a single time. The specimen sequenced was peripheral blood. These receptors all stem from an elderly woman in a cohort sampled during active or convalescent COVID-19. Each CDR3 is given with its conserved first and last residue. D genes are given only for firm matches. Only some rows state a clone size, as once, few, many or a class for expanded clones.

.,TRBV9,TRBJ1-6,TRBD1,TGTGCCGCAGCGGTTGGGGACAGGGAGTATAATTCACCCCTCCACTTT,CAAAVGDREYNSPLHF
.,TRBV10-3,TRBJ2-3,TRBD1,TGTGCCACGGAGACAGGGGGCGGTTTTGGTACGCAGTATTTT,CATETGGGFGTQYF
few,TRBV19,TRBJ2-5,.,TGTGCCAGTATGGAGGGTACGGAGACCCAGTACTTC,CASMEGTETQYF
.,TRBV2,TRBJ2-1,.,TGTGCCAGCAGCGGAGGCACCTCCAGACGGGAGCAGTTCTTC,CASSGGTSRREQFF
.,TRBV10-1,TRBJ2-7,TRBD2,TGCGCCAGCAGTGGCCCCGGGGGGGCCGGGGAGCAGTACTTC,CASSGPGGAGEQYF
few,TRBV7-9,TRBJ1-2,.,TGTGCCAGCAGCTTAGGAGGGTTTAACTATGGCTACACCTTC,CASSLGGFNYGYTF
.,TRBV7-9,TRBJ2-1,TRBD2,TGTGCCAGCTCCCACGGGCTAGCGGCTACGGGACGTATTTCCAATGAGCAGTTCTTC,CASSHGLAATGRISNEQFF
.,TRBV7-9,TRBJ1-1,.,TGTGCCAGCAGCCAACCTCCTGGACAGCCTGAAGCTTTCTTT,CASSQPPGQPEAFF
.,TRBV4-3,TRBJ2-7,.,TGCGCCAGCAGCCAAGACGCCGGGGGTTGGTACGAGCAGTACTTC,CASSQDAGGWYEQYF
.,TRBV24-1,TRBJ2-3,TRBD1,TGTGCCACCGCCGGGCACTCCCTAGCAGGGGGCAACACAGATACGCAGTATTTT,CATAGHSLAGGNTDTQYF
.,TRBV7-9,TRBJ2-1,.,TGTGCCAGCAGCGCGCCGGGAAGCTACAATGAGCAGTTCTTC,CASSAPGSYNEQFF
.,TRBV5-4,TRBJ2-5,.,TGTGCCAGCAGCTGGCTGCAGGAGACCCAGTACTTC,CASSWLQETQYF
.,TRBV7-9,TRBJ1-1,.,TGTGCCAGCAGCTTAGTTCGGGGGAACACTGAAGCTTTCTTT,CASSLVRGNTEAFF
.,TRBV11-3,TRBJ2-7,TRBD1,TGTGCCAGCAGCTTGCGGGACAGGGGGCGAAGGAACTCCTACGAGCAGTACTTC,CASSLRDRGRRNSYEQYF
once,TRBV4-3,TRBJ1-1,.,TGCGCCAGCAGCCAAGGAGGATCGGGCACTGAAGCTTTCTTT,CASSQGGSGTEAFF
.,TRBV3-1/TRBV3-2,TRBJ2-3,TRBD2,TGTGCCAGCAGCCAAGATGTCCTAGCGGGAGATACGCAGTATTTT,CASSQDVLAGDTQYF
.,TRBV24-1,TRBJ2-4,.,TGTGCCACCAGCATGAGGGTTGAGTTAGCCAAAAACATTCAGTACTTC,CATSMRVELAKNIQYF
.,TRBV6-2/TRBV6-3,TRBJ2-7,TRBD2,TGTGCCAGCAGTCCGGGACTAGCGGGAGGTAACTTC,CASSPGLAGGNF
.,TRBV18,TRBJ2-1,.,TGTGCCAGCTCACCACTGCCAGGGGATCCGCCTAAGCAGTTCTTC,CASSPLPGDPPKQFF
.,TRBV23-1,TRBJ1-5,.,TGCGCCAGCAGTCAGATGGCTCATCAGCCCCAGCATTTT,CASSQMAHQPQHF
.,TRBV9,TRBJ2-1,TRBD2,TGTGCCAGCAGCGTACCTAGAGGCGGGAGTAACCGATTGCATGAGCAGTTCTTC,CASSVPRGGSNRLHEQFF
.,TRBV5-8,TRBJ1-1,TRBD1,TGTGCCAGCAGCGTGACAGGGGGTAGCACTGAAGCTTTCTTT,CASSVTGGSTEAFF
.,TRBV5-4,TRBJ2-7,TRBD2,TGTGCCAGCAGCCGTAGCGGGGCCTACTCCTACGAGCAGTACTTC,CASSRSGAYSYEQYF
.,TRBV19,TRBJ1-5,TRBD1,TGTGCCAGTAGGACAGGGGCGAGGAGCAATCAGCCCCAGCATTTT,CASRTGARSNQPQHF
.,TRBV5-4,TRBJ1-1,.,TGTGCCAGCAGCTTGGTGACGGGGGTGGCGGCTTTCTTT,CASSLVTGVAAFF
.,TRBV6-6,TRBJ1-6,.,TGTGCCAGCAGTTCTTGGGAGGACTCACCCCTCCACTTT,CASSSWEDSPLHF
.,TRBV3-1/TRBV3-2,TRBJ2-5,.,TGTGCCAGCAGCCAGCCCGTAGCGGAGACCCAGTACTTC,CASSQPVAETQYF
few,TRBV19,TRBJ1-1,TRBD1,TGTGCCAGTAGTAGACAGGGAATGAACACTGAAGCTTTCTTT,CASSRQGMNTEAFF
few,TRBV7-9,TRBJ2-7,.,TGTGCCAGCAGCTTGACAGGTTCCGTTTACGAGCAGTACTTC,CASSLTGSVYEQYF
.,TRBV25-1,TRBJ1-2,TRBD1,TGTGCCAGCAGTGTAACAGGGGAGATCTATGGCTACACCTTC,CASSVTGEIYGYTF
.,TRBV6-5,TRBJ2-5,.,TGTGCCAGCAGTTACTCGGCGGGCCAAGAGACCCAGTACTTC,CASSYSAGQETQYF
.,TRBV5-4,TRBJ2-5,.,TGTGCCAGCAGCGACAGACAAGGCGGAGAGACCCAGTACTTC,CASSDRQGGETQYF
once,TRBV5-1,TRBJ2-5,.,TGCGCCAGCAGCTTGGTACGTCAGGGGAGAGAGACCCAGTACTTC,CASSLVRQGRETQYF
.,TRBV2,TRBJ1-5,.,TGTGCCATAGCGGCCAGGAAACCAAGCAATCAGCCCCAGCATTTT,CAIAARKPSNQPQHF
.,TRBV21-1,TRBJ2-1,.,TGTGCCAGCAGCATTGGACTAGCGGGGGGGCTGAATGAGCAGTTCTTC,CASSIGLAGGLNEQFF
once,TRBV7-9,TRBJ2-7,TRBD1,TGTGCCAGCAGCTTAGGGACAGGGTACGACGAGCAGTACTTC,CASSLGTGYDEQYF